This T cell receptor (beta chain) was identified during a study of CD8 T cells in ankylosing spondylitis (dated by TCRdb to about 2017). Some background on the complete study: T cell receptor beta repertoires were profiled in healthy donors and ankylosing spondylitis patients so that disease-linked TCR variants could be found. Samples of peripheral blood were taken, and for ankylosing spondylitis patients, synovial fluid was collected as well. The whole study cohort included 90 to 120 healthy donors and around 25 ankylosing spondylitis patients.

Clipping removes 2 bases from V and 4 bases from J, with 4 as the unmatched junction base count. The germline V gene supplies CDR1 SGHTA and CDR2 FQGNSA. The CDR3 contains 16 residues, cysteine and phenylalanine counted. Solely the CDR3 DNA is kept, with 48 bases framed from the first base. General study outcomes and caveats: The disease-linked clones had a CD8+ phenotype and were found at relatively low frequencies in peripheral blood. Some TCR beta motif variants had previously been reported in synovial fluid and blood of reactive arthritis patients, which suggested common disease-initiation mechanisms. Significant enrichment of the disease-linked clones was reported in matched synovial fluid samples from ankylosing spondylitis patients. A TCR beta motif of about 8 highly homologous amino acid variants appeared characteristic of blood from ankylosing spondylitis patients.

In its sample, this clonotype was seen many times. Its recognized antigen is unknown. Nothing much larger sits one base from this clone, and base qualities are not available. Data came from an Illumina HiSeq 2500. Quantitative 5'-RACE with molecular barcodes was used to prepare TCR beta libraries. From the authors' description of their analysis: Disease-linked TCR variants were identified with a new computational method built on a probabilistic model of VDJ rearrangement. TCRdb applied fastp at Q25 and MiXCR to the public reads, then kept only in-frame beta chains. Every entry covers one CDR3 protein and lists the most common genes and DNA from its rows. TCRdb assigned the V and J calls; the authors' analysis was not used. The sample records around 230,000 distinct CDR3 sequences, 7.5% to 9% of which are singletons. Nearly 7% of the sample is taken by the ten largest.

This sequence uses TRBV7-2 and TRBJ2-3, with 12 middle bases fitting TRBD2. The sample comprised blood, either unsorted or a sorted T cell fraction (not recorded which). The sequence was obtained from a male donor with ankylosing spondylitis or in good health (not recorded which). DNA sequence: TGTGCCAGCAGCTTACGGACTAGCGGGACGTCAGATACGCAGTATTTT. It encodes CASSLRTSGTSDTQYF.